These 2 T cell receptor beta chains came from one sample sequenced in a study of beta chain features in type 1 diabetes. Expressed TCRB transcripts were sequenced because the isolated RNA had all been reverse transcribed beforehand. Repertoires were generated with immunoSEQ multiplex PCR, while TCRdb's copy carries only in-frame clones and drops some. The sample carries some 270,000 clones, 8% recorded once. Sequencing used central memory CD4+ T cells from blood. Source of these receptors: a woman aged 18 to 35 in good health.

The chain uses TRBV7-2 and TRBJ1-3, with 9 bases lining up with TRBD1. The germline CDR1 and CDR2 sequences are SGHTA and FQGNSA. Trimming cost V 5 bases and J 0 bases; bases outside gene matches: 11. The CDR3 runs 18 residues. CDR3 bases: TGTGCCAGCAGCCCAATACCGCCGGGACAGGGCTCTGGAAACACCATATATTTT. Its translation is CASSPIPPGQGSGNTIYF.

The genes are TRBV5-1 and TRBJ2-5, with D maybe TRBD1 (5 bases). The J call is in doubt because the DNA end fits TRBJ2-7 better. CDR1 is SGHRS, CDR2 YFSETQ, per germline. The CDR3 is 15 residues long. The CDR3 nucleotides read TGCGCCAGCAGCCCGCCCCCGCAGGGTTCCTACGAGCAGTACTTC. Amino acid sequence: CASSPPPQGSYEQYF.